This TCR beta chain was found in a study of blood T cell repertoires in COVID-19. Study-level background: Samples came from the United States, Italy and Spain, spanning acute and convalescent COVID-19.

Original processing notes: Cell counts per sample came from amplifying reference gene primers. Data came from immunoSEQ multiplex PCR; TCRdb stores just in-frame clones and leaves some out. V, J and clone size derive from that table, while D and trimming were established from the DNA sequence. The sample comprises 250,000 to 300,000 clones, 75% to 90% of which are singletons, and about 3% rests with the top ten. This sequence was found in a woman in her 30s with active or convalescent COVID-19. Sequenced: peripheral blood.

The CDR3 reads CAWNQPGQMGEQYF. CDR3 DNA: TGTGCCTGGAACCAACCGGGACAGATGGGCGAGCAGTACTTC. The chain employs TRBV30 and TRBJ2-7; 7 bases fit TRBD1. The CDR3 runs to 14 residues. Germline values: CDR1 GTSNPN, CDR2 SVGIG (reference sequence). V dropped 4 bases and J dropped 6; count of bases not matched to a gene: 12.